The following is a TCR beta chain sequence with its context. This entry belongs to a study of blood T cell repertoires in COVID-19. As for the study in general: Acute and convalescent COVID-19 samples came from the United States, Italy and Spain. Sources were T cells, B-cell-depleted T cells, or PBMCs; the material itself was cDNA or gDNA.

In the original processing: Estimates of nucleated cell counts were drawn from the amplification of reference gene primers. Profiling relied on immunoSEQ multiplex PCR, and the TCRdb table lists in-frame clones only, not all of them. V and J calls and clone size come straight from that table; D and trimming were deduced from the DNA. The table records about 140,000 clones, roughly 88% of them present only once. Germline V gene sequence: CDR1 MNHEY, CDR2 SMNVEV (reference sequence). Trimming removed 8 bases from V and 9 bases from J; junction bases left unmatched: 16. The CDR3 contains 15 residues. The receptor was isolated from a man between 60 and 75 years old with active or convalescent COVID-19. The chain recombines TRBV27 with TRBJ2-7, with 10 positions matching TRBD2. Sequencing used peripheral blood. Here the CDR3 DNA reads TGTGCCAGCGGTTCCCTTAGGACTAGCGGCATGGTGCAGTACTTC. It specifies CASGSLRTSGMVQYF.